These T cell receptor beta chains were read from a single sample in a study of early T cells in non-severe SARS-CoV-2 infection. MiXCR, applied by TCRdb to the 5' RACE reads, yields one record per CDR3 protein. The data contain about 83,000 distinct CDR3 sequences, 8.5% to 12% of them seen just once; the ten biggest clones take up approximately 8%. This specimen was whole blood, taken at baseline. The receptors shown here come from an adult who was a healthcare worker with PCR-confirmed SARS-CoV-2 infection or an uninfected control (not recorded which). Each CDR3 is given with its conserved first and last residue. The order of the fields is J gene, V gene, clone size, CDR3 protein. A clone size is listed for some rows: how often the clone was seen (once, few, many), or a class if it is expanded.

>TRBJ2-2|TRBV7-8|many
CASSNPGGGTGELFF
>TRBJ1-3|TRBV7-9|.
CASTPQGTLPGNTIYF
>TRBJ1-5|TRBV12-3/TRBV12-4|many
CASSSDSRYQPQHF
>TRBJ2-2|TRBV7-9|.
CASSLSGGELFF
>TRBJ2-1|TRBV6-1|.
CASRWGQVYDDEQFF
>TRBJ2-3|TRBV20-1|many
CSATGLAGGSDTQYF
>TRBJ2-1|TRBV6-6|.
CASSYGRARTEQFF
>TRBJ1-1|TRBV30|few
CAWSTTVTAPNTEAFF
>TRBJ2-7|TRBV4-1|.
CASSQGLAGGVGKAEQYF
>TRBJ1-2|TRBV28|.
CASSSLGGSLPDGYTF
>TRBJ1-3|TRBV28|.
CASSLWGTSGNTIYF
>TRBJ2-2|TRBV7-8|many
CASSSPGAGGHTGELFF
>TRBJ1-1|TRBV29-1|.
CSVDPRGLEAFF
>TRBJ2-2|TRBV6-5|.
CASSPRVSNTGELFF
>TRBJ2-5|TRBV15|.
CATSKAGVGETQYF
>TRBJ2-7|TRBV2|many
CASGGRNREPTYEQYF
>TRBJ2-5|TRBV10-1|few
CASSDGQRFQETQYF
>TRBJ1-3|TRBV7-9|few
CASSPGGTSGNTIYF
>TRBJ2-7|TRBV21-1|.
CASKTVDFPYEQYF
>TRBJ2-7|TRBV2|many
CASTTQGRREQYF